This T cell receptor beta chain originates from a study of CD4 T cells in relation to SARS-CoV-2 and coronaviruses. Study-wide points: No crossreactivity against non-spike viral proteins was tested here.

Assay: immunoSEQ multiplex PCR; the TCRdb copy retains only in-frame clones and omits some. Here the sample spans 35,000 to 45,000 clones, around 77% being singletons. Trimming removed 3 bases at V and 10 bases at J, with 10 bases between. CDR1 SGHVS and CDR2 FQNEAQ come from the germline V gene. The CDR3 is made up of 13 amino acids. Of note for this clone: The target antigen is unknown.

10^5 naive or memory CD4+ cells were cultured with CEF peptides for roughly 10 days. The sequencing input was memory CD4+ T cells from PBMCs, cultured in vitro. This sequence was found in an adult with COVID-19. This rearrangement joins TRBV7-8 to TRBJ1-6, with D unclear. CDR3 region: CASSLGLLSPLHF. CDR3 DNA: TGTGCCAGCAGCTTGGGTTTACTATCACCCCTCCACTTT.